This T cell receptor beta chain came from a study of blood T cell repertoires in COVID-19. As for the study in general: The origin of the acute and convalescent COVID-19 samples was the United States, Italy and Spain. Sources were T cells, B-cell-depleted T cells, or PBMCs; the material itself was cDNA or gDNA.

Original data processing: The authors estimated nucleated cell counts from reference gene primer amplification. The assay was immunoSEQ multiplex PCR, and TCRdb's table has in-frame clones only and misses some. The V and J calls and clone size are taken from that table; D and trimming were inferred from the DNA. The sample holds around 100,000 clones, 80% to 90% seen once. Germline assignment: CDR1 KGHSH and CDR2 LQKENI. There are 12 residues in the CDR3. V was pared by 8 bases and J by 1 base, with 8 bases between. The chain has TRBV18 and TRBJ1-1; no definite D call. The source material was peripheral blood. This receptor was taken from a young woman with acute or convalescent COVID-19. CDR3 residues: CASAVRNTEAFF. The CDR3 DNA follows: TGTGCCAGCGCGGTGCGGAACACTGAAGCTTTCTTT.